The table lists the clone carrying this TCR beta chain with many counts. What it binds is unknown. The CDR3 covers 14 residues. The V gene end was trimmed by 3 bases and the J gene end by 2 bases; junction bases not matched to a gene: 3. Per the germline V gene, CDR1 is SQVTM and CDR2 is ANQGSEA. Beta-chain TCR CDR3 regions were amplified from RNA transcripts. First-round RT-PCR employed HTBI primers, with a second-round multiplex PCR after it. TCRdb independently ran MiXCR on the multiplex PCR reads; one entry per CDR3 protein. The sample consists of 680,000 or so distinct CDR3 sequences, around a fifth of them appearing once. This record belongs to a study of Graves' ophthalmopathy and Graves' hyperthyroidism. Broader study findings: Most thyroid-expanded clonotypes exceeding 0.001 frequency were also found in blood.

This TCR was recovered from a young woman with stable Graves' hyperthyroidism. Some clones in this sample may be carry-over from other donors' samples. V is TRBV29-1 and J is TRBJ2-5; 10 bases fit TRBD2. The sequencing sample was made of peripheral blood. CDR3: CSVDGLAEQETQYF. The CDR3 bases are TGCAGCGTTGACGGACTAGCGGAGCAAGAGACCCAGTACTTC.